This is a list of T cell receptor beta chains from one sample in a study of T cells after yellow fever vaccination. TCRdb reanalysed the 5' RACE reads using MiXCR and keeps one entry per CDR3 protein. Of about 45,000 distinct CDR3 sequences listed, 6.8% were seen once; the top ten hold about 15%. The sample consisted of CD8+ T cells not binding an NS4B(214-222) dextramer, sorted from PBMCs, taken 45 days after the yellow fever booster vaccination. All receptors derive from a man aged 30 to 39 who received the YFV17D yellow fever vaccine. Both conserved end residues are part of each CDR3. The D gene is left open where the match is weak. Clone size is given for some rows only: seen once, a few or many times, or a class if the clone is expanded.

-	TRBV19	many	TRBJ2-1	CASSILVVGSNEQFF	TGTGCCAGTAGTATTTTGGTGGTCGGCAGCAATGAGCAGTTCTTC
-	TRBV5-6	many	TRBJ2-7	CASSFGDGYEQYF	TGTGCCAGCAGCTTTGGCGATGGCTACGAGCAGTACTTC
-	TRBV28	-	TRBJ2-6	CASSFGDSGANVLTF	TGTGCCAGCAGTTTCGGGGACTCTGGGGCCAACGTCCTGACTTTC
-	TRBV7-9	many	TRBJ2-7	CASSLSEGERAHEQYF	TGTGCCAGCAGCTTATCTGAAGGGGAGAGGGCCCACGAGCAGTACTTC
-	TRBV4-1	many	TRBJ1-1	CASSPGPGGDTEAFF	TGCGCCAGCAGTCCGGGCCCCGGTGGAGACACTGAAGCTTTCTTT
TRBD2	TRBV6-5	many	TRBJ2-1	CASSYSGSEQFF	TGTGCCAGCAGTTATAGCGGGAGTGAGCAGTTCTTC
-	TRBV6-1	many	TRBJ2-6	CASSERVEGANVLTF	TGTGCCAGCAGTGAAAGGGTGGAAGGGGCCAACGTCCTGACTTTC
-	TRBV4-2	many	TRBJ1-5	CASSLTEGQPQHF	TGTGCCAGCAGCCTCACCGAGGGACAGCCCCAGCATTTT
TRBD1	TRBV5-1	many	TRBJ2-7	CASSDGGQGVYEQYF	TGCGCCAGCAGCGATGGGGGACAGGGGGTTTACGAGCAGTACTTC
-	TRBV19	few	TRBJ2-7	CASSRGSGVYEQYF	TGTGCCAGTAGTCGGGGGTCTGGGGTCTACGAGCAGTACTTC
-	TRBV10-3	many	TRBJ2-2	CAIKGENTGELFF	TGTGCCATCAAAGGGGAGAACACCGGGGAGCTGTTTTTT
TRBD2	TRBV3-1	many	TRBJ2-1	CATGQLAGGPYNEQFF	TGTGCCACCGGCCAACTAGCGGGAGGACCTTACAATGAGCAGTTCTTC